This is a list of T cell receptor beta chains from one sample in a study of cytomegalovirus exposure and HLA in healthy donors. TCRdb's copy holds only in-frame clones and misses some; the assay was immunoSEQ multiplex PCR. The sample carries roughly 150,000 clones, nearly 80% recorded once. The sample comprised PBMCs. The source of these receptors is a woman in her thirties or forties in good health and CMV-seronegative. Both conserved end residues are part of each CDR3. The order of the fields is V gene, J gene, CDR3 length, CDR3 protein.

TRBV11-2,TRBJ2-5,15,CASSLARLAQETQYF
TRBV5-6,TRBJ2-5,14,CASSYDRGQGTQYF
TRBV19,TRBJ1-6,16,CASTPTGTIGSSPLHF
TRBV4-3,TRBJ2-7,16,CASSQDRSGSNHEQYF
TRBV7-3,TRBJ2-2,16,CASSLLAGELTGELFF
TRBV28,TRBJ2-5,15,CASSSPGGGAETQYF
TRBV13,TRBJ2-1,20,CASSLEPRLAGGSFYNEQFF
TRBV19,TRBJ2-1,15,CASSLKAGVVYEQFF
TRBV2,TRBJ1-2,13,CASSFDLRYGYTF
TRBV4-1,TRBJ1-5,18,CASSQDYTGGGGNQPQHF
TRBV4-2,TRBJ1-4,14,CASRPGARTEKLFF
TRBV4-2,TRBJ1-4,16,CASSQDRGQGNEKLFF
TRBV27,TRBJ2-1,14,CASSLLTSENEQFF
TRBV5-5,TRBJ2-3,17,CASSPLSGRAFTDTQYF
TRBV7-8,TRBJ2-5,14,CATPPGGSTETQYF
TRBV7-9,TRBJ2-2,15,CSSSLGGLGTGELFF
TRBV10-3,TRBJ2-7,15,CATRSGTGDAYEQYF
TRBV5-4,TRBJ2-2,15,CASSLTGVRTGELFF
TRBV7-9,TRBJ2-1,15,CASSPLAGNYNEQFF
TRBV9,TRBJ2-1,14,CASSVVAGGSEQFF
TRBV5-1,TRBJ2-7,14,CASSFTGSSYEQYF
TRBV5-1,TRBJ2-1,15,CASSPVGDRNNEQFF
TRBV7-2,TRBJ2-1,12,CASGTLEGEQFF
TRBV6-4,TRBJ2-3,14,CAKTSGGASDTQYF
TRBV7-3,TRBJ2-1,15,CASSSDGTGYNEQFF